One and the same sample provided the 16 T cell receptor beta chains below, sequenced in a study of naive CD8 T cells in extremely preterm neonates. Only in-frame clones appear in the TCRdb table, and some are missing; sequencing was by immunoSEQ multiplex PCR. The top ten clones hold more than 0.3% of a sample with about 7,100 clones, just under 98% of them seen once. Sequenced input: naive CD8+ T cells from blood. These receptors originate from a human donor in good health.

This sequence joins TRBV20-1 and TRBJ1-1; no clear D. Germline V gene sequence: CDR1 DFQATT, CDR2 SNEGSKA (reference sequence). The CDR3 runs 11 residues. Trimming stripped 3 bases from V and 3 bases from J, with 5 bases between. DNA for the CDR3: TGCAGTGCTAGGCCAGACACTGAAGCTTTCTTT. It translates to CSARPDTEAFF.

The chain is built from TRBV28 and TRBJ1-2; perhaps TRBD1 as D (5 bases). Trimming cost V 8 bases and J 6 bases, with 13 bases left between them. The CDR3 totals 12 residues. Germline V lookup: CDR1 MDHEN, CDR2 SYDVKM. CDR3 nucleotide sequence: TGTGCCAGCTCCACAGGAGTTAATGGCTACACCTTC. It translates to CASSTGVNGYTF.

The rearrangement uses TRBV11-2 and TRBJ2-2, with 12 bases fitting TRBD1. With 5 bases clipped from V and 7 bases from J, the junction kept 11 bases outside the gene matches. Germline V gives CDR1 SGHAT, CDR2 FQNNGV. The CDR3 length is 17 residues. The CDR3 DNA reads TGTGCCAGCAGCCCAAGAACCGGGACAGGGGGCTTCGGGGAGCTGTTTTTT. Protein product: CASSPRTGTGGFGELFF.

Here the CDR3 reads CASSTQEDAGNTIYF. The CDR3 nucleotides read TGTGCCAGCAGTACACAAGAAGATGCTGGAAACACCATATATTTT. The chain has TRBV6-5 and TRBJ1-3; D is uncertain. Germline V lookup: CDR1 MNHEY, CDR2 SVGAGI. The CDR3 is made up of 15 amino acids. V lost 5 bases and J 2 bases, leaving 13 bases between the germline ends.

V and J are TRBV4-1 and TRBJ2-5, with 9 bases identical to TRBD2. With 0 bases clipped from V and 8 bases from J, the junction kept 13 bases outside the gene matches. This CDR3 comprises 17 residues. Germline assignment: CDR1 MGHRA and CDR2 YSYEKL. CDR3 nucleotide sequence: TGCGCCAGCAGCCAAGATGCGTTGACTAGCGGTGCCGGAACCCAGTACTTC. Translation: CASSQDALTSGAGTQYF.

CDR3 sequence: CAVREPHYEQYF. For the CDR3, the DNA is TGTGCCGTCCGGGAGCCCCACTACGAGCAGTACTTC. The V call is TRBV10-3, the J call TRBJ2-7, with D perhaps matching TRBD2 (6 bases). The germline V gene has CDR1 ENHRY and CDR2 SYGVKD. With 11 bases removed from V and 3 bases from J, the gap between germline ends came to 14 bases. CDR3 length equals 12 residues.

V usage is TRBV2 and J usage is TRBJ2-1; 11 nucleotides agree with TRBD2. The CDR3 extends over 14 amino acids. Losses at the gene ends were 6 bases for V and 7 bases for J; bases not matched to a gene: 5. Germline assignment: CDR1 SNHLY and CDR2 FYNNEI. The CDR3 region is CASRTSGMENEQFF. In DNA form, the CDR3 reads TGTGCCAGCAGGACTAGCGGGATGGAGAATGAGCAGTTCTTC.

This chain connects TRBV5-6 to TRBJ2-7; D possibly corresponds to TRBD1 (5 bases). Germline-derived CDR1 and CDR2 are SGHDT and YYEEEE. This CDR3 spans 14 amino acids. Deletions cut 5 bases from V and 2 bases from J, with 14 bases between. CDR3 coding DNA: TGTGCCAGCAGTCCAGGACATTCAACCTACGAGCAGTACTTC. It is translated as CASSPGHSTYEQYF.

The chain joins TRBV27 to TRBJ2-5; maybe TRBD1 (6 bases). Per the germline V gene, CDR1 is MNHEY and CDR2 is SMNVEV (reference sequence). Trimming cost V 5 bases and J 8 bases, with 18 bases left between them. CDR3 length equals 14 residues. CDR3 sequence: CASSLQGSQDTQYF. Here the CDR3 DNA reads TGTGCCAGCAGTCTCCAGGGGTCTCAGGATACCCAGTACTTC.

The rearrangement uses TRBV5-6 and TRBJ2-7, with 9 bases matching TRBD1. The trim removed 0 bases at V and 6 bases at J, leaving 4 bases unmatched. Germline V lookup: CDR1 SGHDT, CDR2 YYEEEE. CDR3 length: 14 residues. The CDR3 spells CASSLGTGGLEQYF. CDR3 in DNA: TGTGCCAGCAGCTTGGGTACAGGGGGCCTCGAGCAGTACTTC.

V and J are TRBV5-4 and TRBJ2-2, with 8 bases that match TRBD1. Germline CDR1 SGHNT, CDR2 YYREEE (reference sequence). This CDR3 comprises 16 residues. The V gene end was trimmed by 2 bases and the J gene end by 5 bases; junction bases not matched to a gene: 8. CDR3 nucleotides: TGTGCCAGCAGCTTTGACAGGGGAAGTCTGACCGGGGAGCTGTTTTTT. Its translation is CASSFDRGSLTGELFF. Variable domain in full (rest from reference TRBV5-4 and TRBJ2-2): ETGVTQSPTHLIKTRGQQVTLRCSSQSGHNTVSWYQQALGQGPQFIFQYYREEENGRGNFPPRFSGLQFPNYSSELNVNALELDDSALYLCASSFDRGSLTGELFFGEGSRLTVL.

The gene calls are TRBV30 and TRBJ2-5; TRBD1 is a possible D gene (6 bases). The J call is doubtful: the DNA matches TRBJ2-7 better. This CDR3 region has 13 residues. The germline V gene has CDR1 GTSNPN and CDR2 SVGIG (reference sequence). CDR3 loop: CASGTGPSYEQYF. CDR3 nucleotides: TGTGCGAGCGGAACAGGGCCCTCCTACGAGCAGTACTTC.

The chain recombines TRBV10-3 with TRBJ2-1; 13 bases are a match to TRBD2. The CDR3 runs to 16 residues. Germline CDR1 ENHRY, CDR2 SYGVKD. V dropped 5 bases and J dropped 6; count of bases not matched to a gene: 7. CDR3 bases: TGTGCCATCAGTTCCGGGACTAGCGGGATGGGCAATGAGCAGTTCTTC. Translation gives CAISSGTSGMGNEQFF.

This chain uses TRBV30 with TRBJ1-2; unclear D gene. Trimming stripped 0 bases from V and 1 base from J, with 12 bases between. The V gene's germline CDR1 is GTSNPN and CDR2 SVGIG (reference sequence). The CDR3 has 15 amino acids. In nucleotides, the CDR3 is TGTGCCTGGAGTGTTGGCCGCTCAATTAACTATGGCTACACCTTC. Its protein product is CAWSVGRSINYGYTF.

This chain joins TRBV13 and TRBJ1-3; a weak D match, TRBD1 (6 bases). Per the germline V gene, CDR1 is PRHDT and CDR2 is FYEKMQ (reference sequence). V was shortened by 8 bases and J by 3 bases, with 14 bases between the two germline ends. The CDR3 is 14 residues long. CDR3 protein: CASGGGIFGNTIYF. The CDR3, as DNA: TGTGCCAGCGGCGGGGGCATATTTGGAAACACCATATATTTT.

V and J are TRBV4-1 and TRBJ2-1; perhaps TRBD2 as D (5 bases). The CDR3 is 14 residues long. Germline values: CDR1 MGHRA, CDR2 YSYEKL. V was trimmed by 3 bases and J by 4 bases, leaving 10 bases between them. The CDR3 sequence: CASSQGGLYNEQFF. In nucleotides, the CDR3 is TGCGCCAGCAGCCAGGGCGGGCTGTACAATGAGCAGTTCTTC.